The sequence of this TCR beta chain was determined in a study of shared clonotypes between healthy human individuals. Background on the study: Every donor yielded three CD4 naive, three CD4 memory, two CD8 naive and one CD8 memory plate. Study-level findings and limits: On the whole, naive subsets had larger estimated richness than memory subsets had.

In this sample, this clone turned up a few times. Its antigen remains unknown. Within the sample, other DNA sequences also encode this same CDR3. V was trimmed by 3 bases and J by 0 bases, leaving 6 bases between them. The CDR3 length is 13 residues. Germline CDR1 and CDR2: SGHTA and FQGNSA. Subsets obtained from CD4+ cells comprised CD45RA+ naive and CD45RA-negative memory cells. Using immunoSEQ multiplex PCR, the repertoire was profiled, and TCRdb retains in-frame clones only, with some absent. The table includes under 1,100,000 clones, about 75% detected once. The receptor was isolated from a man aged 18 to 29 in good health. J is TRBJ2-7 and V is TRBV7-2; no clear D. Sequenced: memory CD4+ T cells sorted from blood. The subset: CD45RA-negative fraction. For the CDR3, the DNA is TGTGCCAGCAGCTTCTCGAGCTCCTACGAGCAGTACTTC. Amino acid sequence: CASSFSSSYEQYF.